This T cell receptor beta chain comes out of a study of shared clonotypes between healthy human individuals (dated by TCRdb to the early 2020s). Background for the entire study: The cohort comprised a couple of women and a few men aged 18 to 49 years. To increase sequencing depth and limit assay-specific biases, TCR repertoire library preparation and sequencing were carried out by different laboratories using diverse techniques. Blood TCR repertoires of a handful of healthy adults were deeply sequenced to estimate repertoire size and the extent of clonotype sharing between individuals. For each donor, three plates each were used for CD4 naive and CD4 memory, two plates were used for CD8 naive, and one plate was used for CD8 memory. Per donor, leukapheresis produced somewhere between about 0.85 and 9.5 billion PBMCs.

On this clone itself: The clone's antigen remains unknown. No base quality information exists; no much larger clone differs at one position.

Using the deep immunoSEQ assay, multiplex PCR amplified TCR CDR3 regions from genomic DNA. Genomic DNA extracted from each cell subset was distributed evenly over all wells of several immunoSEQ 96-well plates, and each plate served as one replicate. For sorted subsets, roughly 190 ng of genomic DNA, equivalent to tens of thousands of T cell genomes, went into each replicate PCR. The purified libraries were quantified using a Qubit 3.0 fluorometer, sized with a Bioanalyzer 2100, and then quantified again using the KAPA Library Quantification kit. Every immunoSEQ 96-well plate was sequenced on a dedicated single-read 150-cycle Illumina NextSeq 550 flow cell. The paper's processing steps were these. Because the immunoSEQ output included only junctional sequences and no quality scores, the filtering could not be the same as the filtering used for full-length reads. To assign V/J genes and CDR3, sequences were annotated against IMGT germline references using PyIR, a Python wrapper for IgBLAST v1.9. Reads were removed for weak V/J assignments (E-value above 1e-6), missing CDR3, stop codons, out-of-frame junctions, or ambiguous translated residues. V3J clonotypes were defined by identical inferred V gene, J gene, and CDR3 amino acid sequence. Percentage overlap between repertoires was computed as shared unique clonotypes divided by the size of the smaller repertoire. RTK rarefaction, the Chao1 estimator, and Recon v2.1 estimates of unobserved clonotypes were used to assess repertoire richness. OLGA was used to compute generation probabilities for all TCRbeta clonotypes that the gDNA method yielded from several donors. TCRdb mirrors the immuneACCESS table, restricted to in-frame sequences. Some clones are absent from its copies; in checked studies, under half trace to an unresolved V gene, and the reason for the others is unknown. The DNA gave D and trimming, while V, J and clone size come from that table. The sample table lists about 1.4 million clones, 95% to 97% of them with a count of one. The top ten clones comprise 1% to 1.5% of the sample.

According to the germline V gene, CDR1 reads SGHRS and CDR2 reads YFSETQ. From the cysteine up to the phenylalanine, the CDR3 has a length of 14 residues. The DNA shown is the 42-base CDR3, in frame from base 1. Here V drops 3 bases and J drops 5 bases, and the junction holds 4 bases not matched to any gene. Summary of the overall study and its limitations: Estimated clonotype richness was generally larger for naive than for memory subsets. Incomplete sequencing was indicated by rarefaction of sorted-subset datasets, despite the large sequencing depth. Pairwise subsampling indicated that sequencing depth was expected to affect the degree of clonotype sharing among donors. Because the study included only a small number of donors, the genetic and exposure-history diversity represented was limited. Compared with non-shared clonotypes, clonotypes shared by all four sorted-subset donors had higher generation probabilities. Sampling was restricted to blood, and TCR repertoires in tissues likely differ from the TCR repertoires found in blood. About 5% of naive CD4, roughly 3.5% of naive CD8, roughly 2.5% of memory CD4, and 0.35% to 0.5% of memory CD8 clonotypes were shared across a few donors.

Healthy HIV-negative adults with no recently reported acute infections or vaccinations were included as donors. Every donor was a Caucasian adult residing in Nashville, Tennessee, USA. CD4+ T cells were enriched by magnetic negative selection, after which naive cells were positively selected on CD45RA and the negative fraction was taken as the memory subset. Blood was obtained by leukapheresis, after which PBMCs were separated by Ficoll-Histopaque density gradient centrifugation and cryopreserved in liquid nitrogen vapor phase. Analytical flow cytometry was used to check the purity and quantity of every magnetically sorted T cell population. Genomic DNA was isolated from each sorted fraction and quantified by UV absorbance on a Nanodrop 2000c.

This sequence uses TRBV5-1 and TRBJ1-4; 7 junctional bases match TRBD1. The sequence was collected from a man aged 25 to 40 in good health. The sample was naive CD4+ T cells sorted from blood. The cell subset or site tag for this specimen amounts to: CD45RA+ positively selected. The DNA sequence follows: TGCGCCAGCAGCTCGACAGGGTTAAATGAAAAACTGTTTTTT. It specifies CASSSTGLNEKLFF.